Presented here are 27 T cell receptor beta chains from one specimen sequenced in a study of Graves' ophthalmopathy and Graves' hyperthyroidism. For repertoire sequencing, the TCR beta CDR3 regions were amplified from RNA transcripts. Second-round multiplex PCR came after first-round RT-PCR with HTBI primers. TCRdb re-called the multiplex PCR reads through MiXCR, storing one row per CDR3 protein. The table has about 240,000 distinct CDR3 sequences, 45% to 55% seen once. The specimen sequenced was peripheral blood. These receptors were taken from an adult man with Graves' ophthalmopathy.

DNA of the CDR3: TGTGCTAGTCCCGGGTTTTCGGAGGGTGCGGAGACCCAGTACTTC. Protein product: CASPGFSEGAETQYF. The V and J genes are TRBV12-3 or TRBV12-4 and TRBJ2-5; D might be TRBD2 (6 bases). The CDR3 loop spans 15 amino acids.

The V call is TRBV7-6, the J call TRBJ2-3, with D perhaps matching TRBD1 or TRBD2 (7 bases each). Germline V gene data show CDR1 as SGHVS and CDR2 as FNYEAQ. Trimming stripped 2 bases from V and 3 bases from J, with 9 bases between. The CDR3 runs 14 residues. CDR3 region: CASSLQGGTDTQYF. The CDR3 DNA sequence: TGTGCCAGCAGCTTACAGGGGGGGACAGATACGCAGTATTTT.

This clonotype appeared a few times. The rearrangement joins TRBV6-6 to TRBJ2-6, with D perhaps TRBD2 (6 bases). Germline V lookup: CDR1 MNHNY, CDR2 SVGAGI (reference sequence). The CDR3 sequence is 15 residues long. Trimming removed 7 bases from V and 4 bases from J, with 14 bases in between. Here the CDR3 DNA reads TGTGCCAGCACCCTAGGAGGGAGCGGGGCCAACGTCCTGACTTTC. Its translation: CASTLGGSGANVLTF.

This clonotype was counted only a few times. CDR3 sequence: CSAREGGRKAFF. CDR3 nucleotides: TGCAGTGCTAGGGAGGGGGGAAGGAAAGCTTTCTTT. This chain uses TRBV20-1 with TRBJ1-1; a weak D match, TRBD1 (6 bases). The CDR3 has 12 residues. Trimming removed 3 bases from V and 9 bases from J, with 14 bases in between. Germline CDR1 and CDR2: DFQATT and SNEGSKA (reference sequence).

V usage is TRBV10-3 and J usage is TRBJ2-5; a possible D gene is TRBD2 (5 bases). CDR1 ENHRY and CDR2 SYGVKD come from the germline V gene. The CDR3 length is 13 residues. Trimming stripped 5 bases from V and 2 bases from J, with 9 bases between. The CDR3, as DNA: TGTGCCATCAGTTGGACTGCACAAGAGACCCAGTACTTC. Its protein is CAISWTAQETQYF.

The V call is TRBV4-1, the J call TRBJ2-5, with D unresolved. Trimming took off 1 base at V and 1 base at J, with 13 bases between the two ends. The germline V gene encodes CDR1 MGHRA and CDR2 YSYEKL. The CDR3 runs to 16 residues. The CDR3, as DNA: TGCGCCAGCAGCCAAGTGGCAGGTCCCCCCCAAGAGACCCAGTACTTC. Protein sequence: CASSQVAGPPQETQYF.

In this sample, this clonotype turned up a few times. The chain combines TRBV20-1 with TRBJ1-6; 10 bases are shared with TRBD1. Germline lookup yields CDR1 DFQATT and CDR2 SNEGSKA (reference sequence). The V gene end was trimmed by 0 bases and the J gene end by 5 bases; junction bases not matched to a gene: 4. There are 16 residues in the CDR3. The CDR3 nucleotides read TGCAGTGCTAGAGACCCGGGACAGGGGAATAATTCACCCCTCCACTTT. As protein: CSARDPGQGNNSPLHF.

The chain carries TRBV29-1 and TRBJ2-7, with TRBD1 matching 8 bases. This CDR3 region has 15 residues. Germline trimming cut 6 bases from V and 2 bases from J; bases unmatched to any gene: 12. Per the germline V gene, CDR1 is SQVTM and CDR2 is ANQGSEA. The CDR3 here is CSVRIGQGRTYEQYF. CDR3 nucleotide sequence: TGCAGCGTCAGAATTGGACAGGGCAGAACCTACGAGCAGTACTTC.

The CDR3 loop reads CASSQGTSRETQYF. Written as DNA, the CDR3 is TGCGCCAGCAGCCAGGGGACTAGCAGGGAGACCCAGTACTTC. The rearrangement uses TRBV4-1 and TRBJ2-5, with 9 bases fitting TRBD2. Germline values: CDR1 MGHRA, CDR2 YSYEKL. Losses at the gene ends were 3 bases for V and 5 bases for J; bases not matched to a gene: 4. CDR3 length equals 14 residues.

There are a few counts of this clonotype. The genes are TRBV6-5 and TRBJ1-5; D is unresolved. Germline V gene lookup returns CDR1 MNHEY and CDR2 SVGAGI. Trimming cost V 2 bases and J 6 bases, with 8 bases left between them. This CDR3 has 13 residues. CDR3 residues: CASSYAPTQPQHF. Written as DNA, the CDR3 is TGTGCCAGCAGTTACGCCCCCACTCAGCCCCAGCATTTT.

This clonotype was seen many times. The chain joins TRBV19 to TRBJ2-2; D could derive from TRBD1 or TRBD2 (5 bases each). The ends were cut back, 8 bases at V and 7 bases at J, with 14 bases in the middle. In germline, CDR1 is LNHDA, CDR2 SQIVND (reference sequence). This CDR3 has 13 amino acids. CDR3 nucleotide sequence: TGTGCCAGTCAAATGGTGGGGGTCGGGGAGCTGTTTTTT. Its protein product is CASQMVGVGELFF.

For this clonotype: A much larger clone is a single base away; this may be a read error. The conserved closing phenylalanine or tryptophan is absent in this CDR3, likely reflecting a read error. The CDR3 is CSVEFGQTNTEAFL. CDR3 DNA sequence: TGCAGCGTTGAATTCGGACAGACGAACACTGAAGCTTTCCTT. This sequence joins TRBV29-1 and TRBJ1-1, with D perhaps TRBD1 (6 bases). Germline V gene lookup returns CDR1 SQVTM and CDR2 ANQGSEA. Trimming left V 2 bases short and J 1 base short, with 11 bases between. This CDR3 contains 14 residues.

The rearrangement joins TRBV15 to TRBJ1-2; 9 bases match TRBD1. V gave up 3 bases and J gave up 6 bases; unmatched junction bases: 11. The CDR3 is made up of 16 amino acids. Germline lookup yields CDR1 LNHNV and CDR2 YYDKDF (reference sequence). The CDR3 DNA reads TGTGCCACCAGCAGTAGTACCATCCGGGACAGGGATGGCTACACCTTC. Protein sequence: CATSSSTIRDRDGYTF. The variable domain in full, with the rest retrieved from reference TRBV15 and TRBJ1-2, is DAMVIQNPRYQVTQFGKPVTLSCSQTLNHNVMYWYQQKSSQAPKLLFHYYDKDFNNEADTPDNFQSRRPNTSFCFLDIRSPGLGDTAMYLCATSSSTIRDRDGYTFGSGTRLTVV.

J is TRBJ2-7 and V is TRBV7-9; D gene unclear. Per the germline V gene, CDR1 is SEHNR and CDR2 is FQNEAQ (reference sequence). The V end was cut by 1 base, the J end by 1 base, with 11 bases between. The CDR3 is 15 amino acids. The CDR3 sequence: CASSLDDLGSYEQYF. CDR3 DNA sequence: TGTGCCAGCAGCTTAGATGACTTAGGTTCCTACGAGCAGTACTTC.

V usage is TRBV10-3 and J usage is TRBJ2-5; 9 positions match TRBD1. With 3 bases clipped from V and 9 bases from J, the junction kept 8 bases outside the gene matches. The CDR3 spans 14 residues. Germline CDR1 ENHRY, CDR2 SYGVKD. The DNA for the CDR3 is TGTGCCATCAGTGAACAGGGGGCTAATCAGCCCCAGTACTTC. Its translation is CAISEQGANQPQYF.

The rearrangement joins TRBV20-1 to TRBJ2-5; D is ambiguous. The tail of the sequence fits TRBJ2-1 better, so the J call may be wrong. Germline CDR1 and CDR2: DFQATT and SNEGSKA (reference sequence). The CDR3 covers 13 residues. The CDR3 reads CSARTAGFNEQFF. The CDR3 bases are TGCAGTGCTAGGACGGCAGGATTCAATGAGCAGTTCTTC.

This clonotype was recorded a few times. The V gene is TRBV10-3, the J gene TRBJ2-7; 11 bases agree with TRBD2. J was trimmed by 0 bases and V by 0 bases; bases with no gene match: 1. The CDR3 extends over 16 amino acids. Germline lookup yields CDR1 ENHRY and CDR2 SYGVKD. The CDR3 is CAISESGTSGSYEQYF. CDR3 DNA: TGTGCCATCAGTGAGTCGGGGACTAGCGGCTCCTACGAGCAGTACTTC.

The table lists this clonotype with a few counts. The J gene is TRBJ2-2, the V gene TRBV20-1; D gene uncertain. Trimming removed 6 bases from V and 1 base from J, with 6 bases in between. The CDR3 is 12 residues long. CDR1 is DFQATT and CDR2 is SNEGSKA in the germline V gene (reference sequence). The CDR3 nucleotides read TGCAGTGCCAGGAGGAACACCGGGGAGCTGTTTTTT. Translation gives CSARRNTGELFF.

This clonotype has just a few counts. CDR3 DNA: TGTGCCACCAGTTCTGTGGACACTGAAGCTTTCTTT. This translates into CATSSVDTEAFF. The chain couples TRBV24-1 to TRBJ1-1; D ambiguous. The V and J ends lost 6 bases and 3 bases respectively, with 7 bases between them. The length of the CDR3 is 12 residues. Germline CDR1 KGHDR, CDR2 SFDVKD.

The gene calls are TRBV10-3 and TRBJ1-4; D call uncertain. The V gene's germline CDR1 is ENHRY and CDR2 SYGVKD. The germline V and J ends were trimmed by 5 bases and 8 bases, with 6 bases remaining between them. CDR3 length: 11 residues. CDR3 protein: CAISLQEKLFF. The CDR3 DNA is TGTGCCATCAGTTTACAGGAAAAACTGTTTTTT.

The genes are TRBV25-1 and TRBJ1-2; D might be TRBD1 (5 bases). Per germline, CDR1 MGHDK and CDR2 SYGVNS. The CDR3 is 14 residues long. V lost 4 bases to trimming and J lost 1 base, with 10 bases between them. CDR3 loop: CASSGQFSNYGYTF. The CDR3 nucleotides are TGTGCCAGCAGTGGACAGTTTAGTAACTATGGCTACACCTTC.

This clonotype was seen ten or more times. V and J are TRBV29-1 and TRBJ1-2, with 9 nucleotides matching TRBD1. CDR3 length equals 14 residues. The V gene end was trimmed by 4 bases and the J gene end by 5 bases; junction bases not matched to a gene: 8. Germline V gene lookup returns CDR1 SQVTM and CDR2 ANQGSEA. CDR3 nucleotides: TGCAGCGTTGGAAAAGACAGGGGGACGTATGGCTACACCTTC. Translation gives CSVGKDRGTYGYTF.

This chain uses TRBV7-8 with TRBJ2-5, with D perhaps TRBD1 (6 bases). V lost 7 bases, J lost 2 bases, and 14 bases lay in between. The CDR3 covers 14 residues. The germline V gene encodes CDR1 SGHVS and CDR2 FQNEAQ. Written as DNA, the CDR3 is TGTGCCAGCAACCAGGGCAGGGGTCAAGAGACCCAGTACTTC. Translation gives CASNQGRGQETQYF.

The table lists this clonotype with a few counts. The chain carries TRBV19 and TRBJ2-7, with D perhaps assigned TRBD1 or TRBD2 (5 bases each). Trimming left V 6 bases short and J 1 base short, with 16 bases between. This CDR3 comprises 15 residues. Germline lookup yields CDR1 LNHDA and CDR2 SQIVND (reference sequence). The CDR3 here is CASSQTGTVSYEQYF. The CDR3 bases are TGTGCCAGTAGCCAAACCGGGACGGTATCCTACGAGCAGTACTTC.

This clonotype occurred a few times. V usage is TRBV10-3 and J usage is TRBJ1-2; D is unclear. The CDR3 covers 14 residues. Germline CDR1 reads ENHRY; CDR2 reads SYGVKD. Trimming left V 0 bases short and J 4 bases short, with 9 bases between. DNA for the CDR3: TGTGCCATCAGTGAGTCCCGAGGGCTCTATGGCTACACCTTC. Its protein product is CAISESRGLYGYTF.

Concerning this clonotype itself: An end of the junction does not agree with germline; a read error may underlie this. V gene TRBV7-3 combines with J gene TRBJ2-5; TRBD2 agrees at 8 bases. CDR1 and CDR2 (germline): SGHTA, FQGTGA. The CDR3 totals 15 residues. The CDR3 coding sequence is TGTACCAGCAGCCGTTTGGCGGGAGGAAGGGAGACCCAGTACTTC. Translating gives CTSSRLAGGRETQYF.

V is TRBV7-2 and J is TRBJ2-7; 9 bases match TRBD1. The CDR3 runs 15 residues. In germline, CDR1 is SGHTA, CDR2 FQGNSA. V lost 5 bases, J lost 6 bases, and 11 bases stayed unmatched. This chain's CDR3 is CASSPGGTGIFEQYF. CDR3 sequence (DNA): TGTGCCAGCAGCCCCGGGGGGACAGGGATTTTCGAGCAGTACTTC.